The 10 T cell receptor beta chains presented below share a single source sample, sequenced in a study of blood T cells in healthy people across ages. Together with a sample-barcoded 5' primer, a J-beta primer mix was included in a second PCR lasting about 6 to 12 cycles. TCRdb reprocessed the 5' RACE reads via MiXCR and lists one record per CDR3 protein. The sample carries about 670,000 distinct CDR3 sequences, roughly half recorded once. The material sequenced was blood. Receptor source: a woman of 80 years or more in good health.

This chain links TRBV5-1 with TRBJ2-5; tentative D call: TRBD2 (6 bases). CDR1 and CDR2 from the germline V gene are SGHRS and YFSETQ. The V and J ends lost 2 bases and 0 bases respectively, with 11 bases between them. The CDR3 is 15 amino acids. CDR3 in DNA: TGCGCCAGCAGCTTTGGAGGGGACTACCAAGAGACCCAGTACTTC. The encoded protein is CASSFGGDYQETQYF.

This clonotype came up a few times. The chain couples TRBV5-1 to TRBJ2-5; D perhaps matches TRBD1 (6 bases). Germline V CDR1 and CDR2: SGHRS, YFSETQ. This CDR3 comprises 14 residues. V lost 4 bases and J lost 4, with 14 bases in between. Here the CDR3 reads CASSVARGSETQYF. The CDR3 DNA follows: TGCGCCAGCAGCGTGGCCAGGGGTTCAGAGACCCAGTACTTC.

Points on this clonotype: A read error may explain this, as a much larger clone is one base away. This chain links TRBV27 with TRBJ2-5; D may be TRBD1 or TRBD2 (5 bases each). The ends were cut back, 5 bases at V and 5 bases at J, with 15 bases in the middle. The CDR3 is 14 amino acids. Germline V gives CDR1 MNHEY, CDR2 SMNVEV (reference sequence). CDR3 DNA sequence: TGTGCCAGCAGTCTCCAACGGGGCTCGGAGACCCAGTACTTC. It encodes CASSLQRGSETQYF.

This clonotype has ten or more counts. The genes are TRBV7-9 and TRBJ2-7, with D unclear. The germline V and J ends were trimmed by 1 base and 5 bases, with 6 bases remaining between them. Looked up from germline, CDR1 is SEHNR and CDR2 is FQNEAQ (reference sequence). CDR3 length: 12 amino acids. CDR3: CASSLGANEQYF. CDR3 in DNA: TGTGCCAGCAGCTTAGGGGCCAACGAGCAGTACTTC.

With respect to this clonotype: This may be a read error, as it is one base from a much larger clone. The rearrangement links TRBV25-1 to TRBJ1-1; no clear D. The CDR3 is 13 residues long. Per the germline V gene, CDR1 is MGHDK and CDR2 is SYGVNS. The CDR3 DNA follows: TGTGCCAACAGTGAATGGGGAAAACCTGAAGCTTTCTTT. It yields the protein CANSEWGKPEAFF.

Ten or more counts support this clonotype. The CDR3 coding sequence is TGTGCCAGCAGTCCCCAGCGCGCAGATACGCAGTATTTT. It yields the protein CASSPQRADTQYF. The chain carries TRBV12-3 or TRBV12-4 and TRBJ2-3, with D unclear. The CDR3 sequence is 13 residues long. Trimming removed 5 bases from V and 4 bases from J, with 10 bases in between.

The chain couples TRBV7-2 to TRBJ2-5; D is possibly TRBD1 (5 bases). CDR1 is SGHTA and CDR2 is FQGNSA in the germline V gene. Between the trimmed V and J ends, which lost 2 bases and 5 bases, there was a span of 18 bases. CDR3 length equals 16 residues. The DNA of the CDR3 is TGTGCCAGCAGCTTAATTTGGTCAGGGCCGATTGAGACCCAGTACTTC. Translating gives CASSLIWSGPIETQYF. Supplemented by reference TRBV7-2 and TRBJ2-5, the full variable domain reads GAGVSQSPSNKVTEKGKDVELRCDPISGHTALYWYRQSLGQGLEFLIYFQGNSAPDKSGLPSDRFSAERTGGSVSTLTIQRTQQEDSAVYLCASSLIWSGPIETQYFGPGTRLLVL.

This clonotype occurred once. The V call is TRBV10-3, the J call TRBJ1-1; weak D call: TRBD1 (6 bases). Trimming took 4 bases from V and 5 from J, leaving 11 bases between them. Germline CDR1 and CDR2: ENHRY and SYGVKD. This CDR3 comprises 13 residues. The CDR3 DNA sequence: TGTGCCATCAGTGGAAGGGGGGAGACTGAAGCTTTCTTT. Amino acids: CAISGRGETEAFF.

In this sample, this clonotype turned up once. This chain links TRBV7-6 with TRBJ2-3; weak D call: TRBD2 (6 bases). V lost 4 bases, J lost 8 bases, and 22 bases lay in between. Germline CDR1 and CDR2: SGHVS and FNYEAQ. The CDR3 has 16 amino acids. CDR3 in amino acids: CASSSTLGPAGGTQYF. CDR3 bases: TGTGCCAGCAGCTCGACACTAGGCCCCGCCGGGGGTACGCAGTATTTT.

The CDR3 loop reads CASSGQRSPNSPLHF. The CDR3 DNA sequence: TGTGCCAGCAGTGGACAACGCAGCCCCAATTCACCCCTCCACTTT. The V gene is TRBV2, the J gene TRBJ1-6; D is uncertain. Germline V gene lookup returns CDR1 SNHLY and CDR2 FYNNEI. V lost 4 bases to trimming and J lost 7 bases, with 14 bases between them. There are 15 residues in the CDR3.